Listed here are 21 T cell receptor beta chains from one sample, sequenced in a study of radiotherapy plus CTLA-4 blockade in lung cancer. Clones were read by immunoSEQ multiplex PCR, and TCRdb kept only the in-frame ones, dropping some. Of approximately 52,000 clones in the sample, around 75% were seen once. The material sequenced was peripheral blood, taken from a patient treated with radiotherapy plus ipilimumab. These receptors came from a human donor with non-small cell lung cancer who had a complete response to radiotherapy plus ipilimumab.

The chain recombines TRBV11-2 with TRBJ2-5; 8 bases map to TRBD2. The CDR3 runs to 16 residues. Germline V lookup: CDR1 SGHAT, CDR2 FQNNGV. V gave up 2 bases and J gave up 2 bases; unmatched junction bases: 7. CDR3 DNA: TGTGCCAGCAGCTTAACCGGCGGGGGGCAGCAAGAGACCCAGTACTTC. As protein: CASSLTGGGQQETQYF. Combining the CDR3 with reference TRBV11-2 and TRBJ2-5 gives the whole variable domain EAGVAQSPRYKIIEKRQSVAFWCNPISGHATLYWYQQILGQGPKLLIQFQNNGVVDDSQLPKDRFSAERLKGVDSTLKIQPAKLEDSAVYLCASSLTGGGQQETQYFGPGTRLLVL.

V is TRBV6-5 and J is TRBJ2-5; perhaps TRBD1 as D (5 bases). The CDR3 has 14 residues. Trimming shortened V by 4 bases and J by 4 bases, and 13 bases separated the two germline ends. CDR1 is MNHEY and CDR2 is SVGAGI in the germline V gene. As DNA, the CDR3 is TGTGCCAGCAGTTCCCCCCAAGGGGTAGAGACCCAGTACTTC. Its protein is CASSSPQGVETQYF.

This sequence joins TRBV19 and TRBJ1-5; tentatively, D is TRBD1 (6 bases). The CDR3 runs 16 residues. The germline gives CDR1 LNHDA, CDR2 SQIVND (reference sequence). Trimming took off 10 bases at V and 3 bases at J, with 22 bases between the two ends. CDR3 sequence (DNA): TGTGCCACCCAGCTGTTGGGCAGGGGCCCCAATCAGCCCCAGCATTTT. Its translation: CATQLLGRGPNQPQHF.

The J gene is TRBJ1-2, the V gene TRBV7-8; D possibly corresponds to TRBD1 (6 bases). Per the germline V gene, CDR1 is SGHVS and CDR2 is FQNEAQ. Trimming removed 5 bases at V and 3 bases at J, with 16 bases between. The CDR3 consists of 15 residues. CDR3 sequence reads: CASSTMTGSHYGYTF. The DNA of the CDR3 is TGTGCCAGCAGCACAATGACAGGCTCCCACTATGGCTACACCTTC.

The chain is built from TRBV5-1 and TRBJ1-1, with unresolved D. The length of the CDR3 is 15 residues. Trimming took off 2 bases at V and 5 bases at J, with 16 bases between the two ends. Germline CDR1 and CDR2: SGHRS and YFSETQ. CDR3 amino acids: CASSFDWRAETEAFF. The CDR3 DNA sequence: TGCGCCAGCAGCTTTGACTGGAGGGCGGAAACTGAAGCTTTCTTT.

V and J are TRBV19 and TRBJ2-7, with D perhaps matching TRBD2 (5 bases). The CDR3 extends over 14 amino acids. Germline loops: CDR1 LNHDA, CDR2 SQIVND (reference sequence). Trimming pared 1 base from V and 7 bases from J, leaving 14 bases between. The CDR3 sequence: CASSIGRLTGEQYF. The CDR3 DNA sequence: TGTGCCAGTAGTATAGGCAGGTTAACGGGGGAGCAGTACTTC. The whole variable domain, filled in from reference TRBV19 and TRBJ2-7, reads DGGITQSPKYLFRKEGQNVTLSCEQNLNHDAMYWYRQDPGQGLRLIYYSQIVNDFQKGDIAEGYSVSREKKESFPLTVTSAQKNPTAFYLCASSIGRLTGEQYFGPGTRLTVT.

A note on this clone: A read error may produce the germline difference seen at one junction end. The rearrangement uses TRBV5-1 and TRBJ2-4, with D possibly TRBD1 on 6 matching bases. This CDR3 region has 13 residues. Germline V gives CDR1 SGHRS, CDR2 YFSETQ. Here the CDR3 reads CASSLEAAGDLDF. CDR3 nucleotides: TGCGCCAGCAGCTTGGAGGCGGCAGGGGACCTAGACTTC.

In its sample, this clone was seen once. This rearrangement joins TRBV10-1 to TRBJ2-5, with 8 bases aligning to TRBD2. V trimming: 3 bases; J trimming: 9 bases; junction bases outside the gene matches: 12. Germline V gene data show CDR1 as WNHNN and CDR2 as SYGVQD (reference sequence). The CDR3 spans 15 residues. CDR3 nucleotides: TGCGCCAGCAGTGATATAGCGGGGCGGTCGGGGGCCCAGTACTTC. This sequence encodes CASSDIAGRSGAQYF.

This sequence joins TRBV5-1 and TRBJ1-5; D unclear. V shed 4 bases and J shed 9 bases, with 14 bases lying between them. The germline gives CDR1 SGHRS, CDR2 YFSETQ. CDR3 length: 13 residues. CDR3 bases: TGCGCCAGCAGCCTAAATACAGATTCGCCCCAGCATTTT. As protein: CASSLNTDSPQHF.

The rearrangement links TRBV7-2 to TRBJ2-4, with no clear D. Germline CDR1 SGHTA, CDR2 FQGNSA. The CDR3 runs to 15 residues. Trimming took off 2 bases at V and 5 bases at J, with 13 bases between the two ends. The chain's CDR3 is CASSLSLRIQNIQYF. CDR3 nucleotides: TGTGCCAGCAGCTTAAGTCTCAGAATCCAAAACATTCAGTACTTC.

This chain connects TRBV7-9 to TRBJ2-1; D gene unclear. Between the trimmed V and J ends, which lost 6 bases and 4 bases, there was a span of 7 bases. Germline CDR1 and CDR2: SEHNR and FQNEAQ (reference sequence). The CDR3 is 12 residues long. CDR3 nucleotides: TGTGCCAGCAGATCCCTGTACAATGAGCAGTTCTTC. Its translation is CASRSLYNEQFF.

This chain links TRBV19 with TRBJ1-2; D is perhaps TRBD1 (6 bases). Trimming took 7 bases from V and 5 from J, leaving 14 bases between them. The germline gives CDR1 LNHDA, CDR2 SQIVND (reference sequence). The CDR3 has 13 amino acids. The CDR3 region is CASTVNREYGYTF. CDR3 coding DNA: TGTGCCAGTACCGTGAACAGGGAATATGGCTACACCTTC.

This clone turned up a few times. This chain uses TRBV5-1 with TRBJ1-4; 8 bases fit TRBD1. The length of the CDR3 is 13 residues. Germline V lookup: CDR1 SGHRS, CDR2 YFSETQ. The V gene end was trimmed by 8 bases and the J gene end by 8 bases; junction bases not matched to a gene: 8. The DNA for the CDR3 is TGCGCCAGTCGGGGACAGGAAGGAGAAAAACTGTTTTTT. Translating gives CASRGQEGEKLFF. Combining the CDR3 with reference TRBV5-1 and TRBJ1-4 gives the whole variable domain KAGVTQTPRYLIKTRGQQVTLSCSPISGHRSVSWYQQTPGQGLQFLFEYFSETQRNKGNFPGRFSGRQFSNSRSEMNVSTLELGDSALYLCASRGQEGEKLFFGSGTQLSVL.

The chain has TRBV10-3 and TRBJ1-4, with a weak D call TRBD1 (6 bases). The CDR3 runs 13 residues. Trimming shortened V by 10 bases and J by 2 bases, and 11 bases separated the two germline ends. Germline V gene sequence: CDR1 ENHRY, CDR2 SYGVKD. This chain's CDR3 is CATSGATNEKLFF. CDR3 coding DNA: TGTGCCACCTCAGGGGCCACTAATGAAAAACTGTTTTTT.

This sequence joins TRBV30 and TRBJ1-6; 10 positions agree with TRBD1. Germline loops: CDR1 GTSNPN, CDR2 SVGIG (reference sequence). With 2 bases clipped from V and 6 bases from J, the junction kept 16 bases outside the gene matches. The CDR3 length is 19 residues. In DNA, the CDR3 is TGTGCCTGGAGTTTGGGACAGGGGATCTTCGGACGTGGTAATTCACCCCTCCACTTT. Translated, it gives CAWSLGQGIFGRGNSPLHF.

CDR3 sequence: CAWSVGRVGSNQPQHF. For the CDR3, the DNA is TGTGCCTGGAGTGTAGGCAGGGTAGGTAGCAATCAGCCCCAGCATTTT. The chain combines TRBV30 with TRBJ1-5; tentatively, D is TRBD1 (5 bases). CDR3 length equals 16 residues. Germline V lookup: CDR1 GTSNPN, CDR2 SVGIG (reference sequence). Trimming took 0 bases from V and 0 from J, leaving 12 bases between them.

The chain combines TRBV10-2 with TRBJ2-7; possible D gene TRBD2, 5 bases. The V and J ends lost 6 bases and 1 base respectively, with 16 bases between them. Germline lookup yields CDR1 WSHSY and CDR2 SAAADI. The CDR3 runs to 15 residues. The CDR3 sequence: CASSEQRLSSYEQYV. In nucleotides, the CDR3 is TGCGCCAGCAGCGAGCAGCGGCTATCGTCCTACGAGCAGTACGTC.

This chain links TRBV7-6 with TRBJ2-5; 7 bases align to TRBD1. Germline V gene lookup returns CDR1 SGHVS and CDR2 FNYEAQ. V lost 5 bases, J lost 5 bases, and 14 bases stayed unmatched. The CDR3 contains 16 residues. CDR3 region: CASSLRDRSLFETQYF. DNA of the CDR3: TGTGCCAGCAGCCTCCGGGACAGAAGTTTATTCGAGACCCAGTACTTC.

The V call is TRBV6-5, the J call TRBJ2-2, with TRBD2 as a possible D gene (6 bases). Germline values: CDR1 MNHEY, CDR2 SVGAGI. This CDR3 comprises 15 residues. V gave up 2 bases and J gave up 7 bases, with 14 bases separating them. The CDR3 bases are TGTGCCAGCAGTTACGATGGCGGGACGGGCGGGGAGCTGTTTTTT. Its protein is CASSYDGGTGGELFF.

This chain uses TRBV7-6 with TRBJ2-5; the D gene is possibly TRBD2 (6 bases). CDR1 SGHVS and CDR2 FNYEAQ come from the germline V gene. Trimming removed 3 bases from V and 2 bases from J, with 16 bases in between. The CDR3 length is 16 residues. The DNA of the CDR3 is TGTGCCAGCAGCTTTCCACAGGCCCGGGGGCAAGAGACCCAGTACTTC. Its protein is CASSFPQARGQETQYF.

The V and J genes are TRBV7-9 and TRBJ2-4, with a weak D call TRBD1 (6 bases). The CDR3 is made up of 14 amino acids. Trimming cost V 8 bases and J 6 bases, with 17 bases left between them. Germline-derived CDR1 and CDR2 are SEHNR and FQNEAQ (reference sequence). The CDR3 loop reads CASGREDRINIQYF. For the CDR3, the DNA is TGTGCCAGCGGACGAGAGGACAGAATAAACATTCAGTACTTC.